These T cell receptor beta chains were read from a single sample in a study of blood T cell repertoires in COVID-19. Profiling relied on immunoSEQ multiplex PCR, and the TCRdb table lists in-frame clones only, not all of them. Of around 250,000 clones listed, about 85% are singletons. Material: peripheral blood. These receptors were taken from a man aged 30 to 39 who had recovered from COVID-19. The CDR3 runs from the conserved cysteine through the conserved F or W. The D gene is left open where the match is weak. A row's size may be missing; if present it is once, few, many or a size class.

clone_size	d_call	v_call	j_call	cdr3_aa	cdr3_nt
.	TRBD2	TRBV27	TRBJ2-1	CASKRAGASKAYNEQFF	TGTGCCAGCAAAAGAGCGGGGGCCTCTAAGGCCTACAATGAGCAGTTCTTC
.	.	TRBV3-1/TRBV3-2	TRBJ2-5	CASSPRHDATQYF	TGTGCCAGCAGCCCCCGACATGACGCGACCCAGTACTTC
.	.	TRBV11-2	TRBJ1-1	CASSFIGGARAEAFF	TGTGCCAGCAGCTTTATCGGGGGGGCGAGGGCTGAAGCTTTCTTT
once	TRBD1	TRBV5-6	TRBJ2-7	CASSRTGTYEQYF	TGTGCCAGCAGCCGGACAGGAACCTACGAGCAGTACTTC
.	TRBD2	TRBV19	TRBJ2-2	CASKEGGLNTGELFF	TGTGCCAGTAAGGAGGGAGGGCTGAACACCGGGGAGCTGTTTTTT
once	.	TRBV14	TRBJ2-4	CASSQGFAGIAKNIQYF	TGTGCCAGCAGCCAAGGGTTTGCAGGAATAGCCAAAAACATTCAGTACTTC
.	TRBD1	TRBV4-1	TRBJ1-1	CASSQGLTGVNTEAFF	TGCGCCAGCAGCCAAGGGTTGACAGGGGTGAACACTGAAGCTTTCTTT
few	.	TRBV10-1	TRBJ1-6	CASSATYSPLHF	TGCGCCAGCAGTGCGACTTACTCACCCCTCCACTTT
.	.	TRBV28	TRBJ1-6	CASSSLGTPSSYNSPLHF	TGTGCCAGCAGTTCCCTCGGGACTCCGAGCTCCTATAATTCACCCCTCCACTTT
.	TRBD1	TRBV9	TRBJ1-4	CASSVEGRGDPNEKLFF	TGTGCCAGCAGCGTAGAGGGCAGGGGGGATCCTAATGAAAAACTGTTTTTT
.	.	TRBV5-8	TRBJ2-1	CASSLSVGQDEQFF	TGTGCCAGCAGCTTGTCAGTTGGGCAGGATGAGCAGTTCTTC
once	TRBD2	TRBV5-1	TRBJ2-1	CASSPTISGGYNEQFF	TGCGCCAGCAGCCCAACTATTAGCGGGGGATACAATGAGCAGTTCTTC
.	.	TRBV15	TRBJ1-1	CATGVILGSAGLNTEAFF	TGTGCCACCGGTGTGATTCTAGGGAGTGCGGGGTTGAACACTGAAGCTTTCTTT
once	.	TRBV3-1/TRBV3-2	TRBJ2-7	CASSQGDPYEQYF	TGTGCCAGCAGCCAAGGAGATCCCTACGAGCAGTACTTC